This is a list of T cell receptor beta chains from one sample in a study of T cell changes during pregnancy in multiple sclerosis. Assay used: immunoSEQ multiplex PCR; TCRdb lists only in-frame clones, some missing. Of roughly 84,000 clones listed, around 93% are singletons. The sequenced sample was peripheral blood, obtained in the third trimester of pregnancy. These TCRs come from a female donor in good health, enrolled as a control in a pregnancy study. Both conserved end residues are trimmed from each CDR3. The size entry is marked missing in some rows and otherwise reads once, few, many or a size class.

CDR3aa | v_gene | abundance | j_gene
ASGPRTVNTGELF | TRBV12-5 | NA | TRBJ2-2
ASSFRQGDIQY | TRBV5-1 | NA | TRBJ2-4
ASSEIFSGEGYT | TRBV6-1 | NA | TRBJ1-2
ASSLFQGASGSYEQY | TRBV28 | NA | TRBJ2-7
ASNSGVGAGELF | TRBV27 | once | TRBJ2-2
ASSISGLGVYEQF | TRBV19 | NA | TRBJ2-1
ASSLGGYSYEQY | TRBV5-5 | NA | TRBJ2-7
ASSPGTSGRLNEQF | TRBV7-6 | NA | TRBJ2-1
ASSDETSVGQY | TRBV2 | NA | TRBJ2-7
ASSTRWAGPGDEQY | TRBV5-6 | NA | TRBJ2-7
ASSFRDRPTDTQY | TRBV28 | NA | TRBJ2-3
ASSFRRTGAWNEAF | TRBV9 | few | TRBJ1-1
ASSYPGLLEKLF | TRBV28 | NA | TRBJ1-4
ASSPIGANVLT | TRBV5-6 | NA | TRBJ2-6
ASTLPGQGADTQY | TRBV11-3 | NA | TRBJ2-3
ASSFPTASGEKLF | TRBV28 | NA | TRBJ1-4
ASSVAGAGANVLT | TRBV9 | once | TRBJ2-6
ASSLGPEQY | TRBV11-2 | NA | TRBJ2-7
ASSSGTGKGKNIQY | TRBV5-6 | NA | TRBJ2-4
ASRPQTGQGYRNEQF | TRBV28 | NA | TRBJ2-1
ASSLLASAYNEQF | TRBV5-1 | once | TRBJ2-1
ASSESFSYGLADSTDTQY | TRBV6-1 | NA | TRBJ2-3
ASSPPGRGSNQPQH | TRBV6-6 | NA | TRBJ1-5
ASSPLWRGTDTQY | TRBV28 | NA | TRBJ2-3
ASSSGLAGQETQY | TRBV5-1 | NA | TRBJ2-5
ASSPVVQRGPYEQY | TRBV7-8 | NA | TRBJ2-7
AWSELEFTEAF | TRBV30 | NA | TRBJ1-1
ASSRRGQGVTEAF | TRBV5-6 | NA | TRBJ1-1
ASSLERGGNEQF | TRBV5-4 | NA | TRBJ2-1
ASRQGVSGNTIY | TRBV6-1 | NA | TRBJ1-3
ASSGGTGPFTDTQY | TRBV5-6 | NA | TRBJ2-3
ASISGRFGTGELF | TRBV7-8 | once | TRBJ2-2
ASAQTESSYNEQF | TRBV2 | NA | TRBJ2-1
ASSLFSGQRNYEQY | TRBV7-9 | NA | TRBJ2-7
ASSESGGRGETQY | TRBV25-1 | NA | TRBJ2-5
ASSQARPSGNTGELF | TRBV4-2 | NA | TRBJ2-2
ASSPDRVSYEQY | TRBV28 | NA | TRBJ2-7
ASSLRTGSYGYT | TRBV7-2 | NA | TRBJ1-2
ASSVASSGQGRETQY | TRBV9 | NA | TRBJ2-5
ASSGQGYQPQH | TRBV18 | few | TRBJ1-5
ASSLLAGEVHEQY | TRBV5-4 | NA | TRBJ2-7
ASSEATGANYGYT | TRBV2 | NA | TRBJ1-2
ASSPGPVAYNEQF | TRBV18 | NA | TRBJ2-1
ASGTGVSPLH | TRBV7-8 | NA | TRBJ1-6
ASKGQGGNSPLH | TRBV6-5 | once | TRBJ1-6
ASKELLLDYEQY | TRBV25-1 | NA | TRBJ2-7
ASGTGEANVLT | TRBV5-1 | NA | TRBJ2-6
ASSTHLAGRYQETQY | TRBV7-9 | NA | TRBJ2-5
ASKPSGSGNNEQF | TRBV19 | NA | TRBJ2-1
ASSPPSGRVNTGELF | TRBV28 | NA | TRBJ2-2